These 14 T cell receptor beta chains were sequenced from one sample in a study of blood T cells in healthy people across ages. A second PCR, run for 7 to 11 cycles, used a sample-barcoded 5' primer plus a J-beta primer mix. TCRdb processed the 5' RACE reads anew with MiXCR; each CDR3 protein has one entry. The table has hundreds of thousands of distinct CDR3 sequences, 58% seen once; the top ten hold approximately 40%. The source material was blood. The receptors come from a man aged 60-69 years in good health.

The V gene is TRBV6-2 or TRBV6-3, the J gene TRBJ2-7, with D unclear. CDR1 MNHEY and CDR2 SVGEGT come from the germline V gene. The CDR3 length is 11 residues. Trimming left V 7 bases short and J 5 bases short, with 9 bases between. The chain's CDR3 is CASTHGHEQYF. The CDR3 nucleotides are TGTGCCAGCACCCACGGCCACGAGCAGTACTTC.

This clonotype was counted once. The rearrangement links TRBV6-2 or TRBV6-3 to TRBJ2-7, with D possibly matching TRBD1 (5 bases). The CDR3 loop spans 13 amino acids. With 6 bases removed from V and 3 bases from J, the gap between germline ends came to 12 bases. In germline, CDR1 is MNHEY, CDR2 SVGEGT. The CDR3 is CASSQDTYYEQYF. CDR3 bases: TGTGCCAGCAGCCAGGACACCTACTACGAGCAGTACTTC.

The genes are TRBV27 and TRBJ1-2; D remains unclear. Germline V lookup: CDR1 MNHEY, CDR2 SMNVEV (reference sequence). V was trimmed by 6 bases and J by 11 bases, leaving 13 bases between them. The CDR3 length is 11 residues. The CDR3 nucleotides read TGTGCCAGCAGGTCGAGGACCAAATACACCTTC. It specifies CASRSRTKYTF.

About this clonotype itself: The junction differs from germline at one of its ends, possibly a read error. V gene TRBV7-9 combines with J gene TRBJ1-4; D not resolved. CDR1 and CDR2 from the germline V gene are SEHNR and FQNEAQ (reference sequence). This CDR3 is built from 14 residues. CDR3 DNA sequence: TGTGCCAGCACCATCGGGGTAGGGAATGGAAAACTGTTTTTT. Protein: CASTIGVGNGKLFF. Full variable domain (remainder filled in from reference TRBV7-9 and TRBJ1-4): DTGVSQNPRHKITKRGQNVTFRCDPISEHNRLYWYRQTLGQGPEFLTYFQNEAQLEKSRLLSDRFSAERPKGSFSTLEIQRTEQGDSAMYLCASTIGVGNGKLFFGSGTQLSVL.

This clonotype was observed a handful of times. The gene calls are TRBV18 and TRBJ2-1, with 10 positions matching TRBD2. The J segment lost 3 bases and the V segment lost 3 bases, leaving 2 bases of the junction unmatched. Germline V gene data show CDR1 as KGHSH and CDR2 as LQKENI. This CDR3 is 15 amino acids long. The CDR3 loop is CASSPTSGRYNEQFF. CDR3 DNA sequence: TGTGCCAGCTCACCGACTAGCGGGCGCTACAATGAGCAGTTCTTC.

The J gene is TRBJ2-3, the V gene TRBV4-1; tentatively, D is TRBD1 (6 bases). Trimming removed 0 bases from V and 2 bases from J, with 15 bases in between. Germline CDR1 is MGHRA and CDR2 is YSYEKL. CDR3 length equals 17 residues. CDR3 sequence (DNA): TGCGCCAGCAGCCAAGAATCTCCGGGACACCCCACAGATACGCAGTATTTT. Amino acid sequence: CASSQESPGHPTDTQYF.

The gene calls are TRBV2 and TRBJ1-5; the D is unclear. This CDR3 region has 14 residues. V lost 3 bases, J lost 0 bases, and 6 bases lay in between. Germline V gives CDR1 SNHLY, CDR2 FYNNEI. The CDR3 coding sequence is TGTGCCAGCAGTGAGCTGTTTAGCAATCAGCCCCAGCATTTT. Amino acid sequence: CASSELFSNQPQHF. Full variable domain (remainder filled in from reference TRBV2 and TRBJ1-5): EPEVTQTPSHQVTQMGQEVILRCVPISNHLYFYWYRQILGQKVEFLVSFYNNEISEKSEIFDDQFSVERPDGSNFTLKIRSTKLEDSAMYFCASSELFSNQPQHFGDGTRLSIL.

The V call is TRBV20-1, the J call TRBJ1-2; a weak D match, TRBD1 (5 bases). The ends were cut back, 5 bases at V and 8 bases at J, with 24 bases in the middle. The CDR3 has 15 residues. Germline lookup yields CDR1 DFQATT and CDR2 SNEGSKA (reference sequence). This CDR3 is CSAPGPSGTSGGYTF. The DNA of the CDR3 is TGCAGTGCTCCGGGGCCATCCGGGACCTCGGGGGGCTACACCTTC.

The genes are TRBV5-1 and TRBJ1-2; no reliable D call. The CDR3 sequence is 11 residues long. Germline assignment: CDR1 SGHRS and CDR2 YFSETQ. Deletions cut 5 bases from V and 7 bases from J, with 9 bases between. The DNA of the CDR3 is TGCGCCAGCAGGGGGTTAGGTGGCTACACCTTC. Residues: CASRGLGGYTF.

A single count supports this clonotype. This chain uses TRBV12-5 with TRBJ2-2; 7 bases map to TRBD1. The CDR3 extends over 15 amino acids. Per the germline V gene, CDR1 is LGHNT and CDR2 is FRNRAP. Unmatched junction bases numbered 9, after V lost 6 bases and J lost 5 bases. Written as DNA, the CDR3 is TGTGCTAGTGGCCGAACAAGGGGGCGAACCGGGGAGCTGTTTTTT. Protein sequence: CASGRTRGRTGELFF.

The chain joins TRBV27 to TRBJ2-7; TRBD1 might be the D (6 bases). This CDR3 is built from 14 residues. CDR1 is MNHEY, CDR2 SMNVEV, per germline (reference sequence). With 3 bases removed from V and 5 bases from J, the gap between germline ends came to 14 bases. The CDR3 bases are TGTGCCAGCAGTTTGGGGCAGGGGAGCAACGAGCAGTACTTC. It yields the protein CASSLGQGSNEQYF.

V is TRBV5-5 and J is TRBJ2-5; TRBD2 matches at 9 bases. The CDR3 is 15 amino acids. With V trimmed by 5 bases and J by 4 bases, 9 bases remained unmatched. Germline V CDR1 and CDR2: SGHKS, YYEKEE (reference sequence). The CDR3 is CASSLSGGNGETQYF. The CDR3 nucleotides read TGTGCCAGCAGTCTTAGCGGGGGAAACGGAGAGACCCAGTACTTC. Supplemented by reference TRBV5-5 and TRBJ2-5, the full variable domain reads DAGVTQSPTHLIKTRGQQVTLRCSPISGHKSVSWYQQVLGQGPQFIFQYYEKEERGRGNFPDRFSARQFPNYSSELNVNALLLGDSALYLCASSLSGGNGETQYFGPGTRLLVL.

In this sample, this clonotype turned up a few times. The CDR3 reads CASGWLGYNEQFF. As DNA, the CDR3 is TGTGCCAGCGGCTGGTTGGGCTACAATGAGCAGTTCTTC. The V gene is TRBV12-3 or TRBV12-4, the J gene TRBJ2-1, with no clear D. Trimming removed 8 bases at V and 3 bases at J, with 11 bases between. This CDR3 has 13 residues.

The CDR3 coding sequence is TGCAGCGTTGTGGGGAGGGCCAACTACGAGCAGTACTTC. Encoded protein: CSVVGRANYEQYF. The chain recombines TRBV29-1 with TRBJ2-7; 7 bases match TRBD2. CDR3 length equals 13 residues. Germline-derived CDR1 and CDR2 are SQVTM and ANQGSEA. V lost 4 bases and J lost 3; bases outside the gene matches: 6.